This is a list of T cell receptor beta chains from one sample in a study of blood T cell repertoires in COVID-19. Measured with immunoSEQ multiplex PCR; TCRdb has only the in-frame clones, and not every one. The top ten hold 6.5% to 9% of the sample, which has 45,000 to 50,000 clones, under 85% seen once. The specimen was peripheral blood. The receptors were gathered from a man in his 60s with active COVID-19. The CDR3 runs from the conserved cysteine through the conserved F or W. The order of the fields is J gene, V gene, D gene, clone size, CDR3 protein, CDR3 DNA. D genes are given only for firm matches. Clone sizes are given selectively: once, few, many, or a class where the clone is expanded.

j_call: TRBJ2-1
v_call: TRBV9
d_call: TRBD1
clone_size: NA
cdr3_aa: CASSGQGDLRNEQFF
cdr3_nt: TGTGCCAGCAGCGGGCAGGGGGATTTAAGGAATGAGCAGTTCTTC

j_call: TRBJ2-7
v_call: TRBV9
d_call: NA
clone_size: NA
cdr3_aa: CASSVDRWSYEQYF
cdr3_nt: TGTGCCAGCAGCGTAGATCGGTGGTCCTACGAGCAGTACTTC

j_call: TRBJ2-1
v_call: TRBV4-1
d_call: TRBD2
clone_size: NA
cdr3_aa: CASSATSSGRFRNEQFF
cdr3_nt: TGCGCCAGCAGCGCTACCTCTAGCGGGAGGTTTAGGAATGAGCAGTTCTTC

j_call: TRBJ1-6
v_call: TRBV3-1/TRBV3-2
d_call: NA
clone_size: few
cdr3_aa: CASSQGLGGGYNSPLHF
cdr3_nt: TGTGCCAGCAGCCAAGGCCTCGGAGGTGGCTATAATTCACCCCTCCACTTT

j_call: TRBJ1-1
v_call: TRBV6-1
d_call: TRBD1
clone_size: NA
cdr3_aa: CASSDSTGTGTEAFF
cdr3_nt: TGTGCCAGCAGTGATTCGACCGGGACAGGGACTGAAGCTTTCTTT

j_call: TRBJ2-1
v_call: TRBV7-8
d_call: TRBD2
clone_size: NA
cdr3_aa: CASRLGLAGEEFF
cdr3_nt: TGTGCCAGCAGACTGGGACTAGCGGGAGAAGAGTTCTTC

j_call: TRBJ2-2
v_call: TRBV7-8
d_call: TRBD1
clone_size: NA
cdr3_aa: CASSLHGTDNTGELFF
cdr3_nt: TGTGCCAGCAGCTTACATGGGACAGACAACACCGGGGAGCTGTTTTTT

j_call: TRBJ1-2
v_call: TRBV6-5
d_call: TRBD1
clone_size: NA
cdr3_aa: CASRAGTGSNYGYTF
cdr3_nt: TGTGCCAGCAGGGCCGGGACAGGGAGTAACTATGGCTACACCTTC

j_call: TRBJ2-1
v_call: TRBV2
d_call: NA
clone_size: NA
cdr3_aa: CASSETRNPSGEQFF
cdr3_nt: TGTGCCAGCAGTGAAACTAGGAACCCATCCGGTGAGCAGTTCTTC

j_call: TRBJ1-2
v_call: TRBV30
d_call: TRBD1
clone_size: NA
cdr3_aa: CAGTGFNYGYTF
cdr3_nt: TGTGCCGGGACAGGGTTTAACTATGGCTACACCTTC

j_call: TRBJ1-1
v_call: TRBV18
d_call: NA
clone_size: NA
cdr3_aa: CASSPIGGPATEAFF
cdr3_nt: TGTGCCAGCTCACCTATTGGGGGCCCGGCCACTGAAGCTTTCTTT

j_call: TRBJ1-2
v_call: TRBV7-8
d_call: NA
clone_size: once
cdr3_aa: CASSLDRFLNYGYTF
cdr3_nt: TGTGCCAGCAGCTTAGACAGGTTTTTGAACTATGGCTACACCTTC

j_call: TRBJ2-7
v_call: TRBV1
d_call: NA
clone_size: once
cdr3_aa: CTSSQGGTIPCYEQYF
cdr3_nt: TGCACCAGCAGCCAGGGGGGGACTATACCATGTTACGAGCAGTACTTC

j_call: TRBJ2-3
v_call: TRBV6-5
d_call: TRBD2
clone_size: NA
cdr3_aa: CASRTRGTSPGTQYF
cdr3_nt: TGTGCCAGCAGAACGAGAGGGACTAGCCCGGGTACGCAGTATTTT

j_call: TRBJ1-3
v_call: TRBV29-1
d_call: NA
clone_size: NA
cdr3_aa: CSVEDTRWELSGNTIYF
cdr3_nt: TGCAGCGTTGAAGATACCCGATGGGAGCTCTCTGGAAACACCATATATTTT

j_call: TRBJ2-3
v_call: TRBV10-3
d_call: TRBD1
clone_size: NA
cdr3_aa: CAISGGQGSTDTQYF
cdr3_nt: TGTGCCATCAGTGGGGGACAGGGGAGCACAGATACGCAGTATTTT

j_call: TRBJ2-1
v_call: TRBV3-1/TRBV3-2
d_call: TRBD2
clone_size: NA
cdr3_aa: CASSRRTRKFF
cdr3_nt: TGTGCCAGCAGCAGGCGGACTAGAAAGTTCTTC

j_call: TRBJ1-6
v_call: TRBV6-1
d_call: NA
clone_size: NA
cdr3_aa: CASSAPGAGENYNSPLHF
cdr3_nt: TGTGCCAGCAGTGCCCCTGGGGCAGGGGAGAATTATAATTCACCCCTCCACTTT

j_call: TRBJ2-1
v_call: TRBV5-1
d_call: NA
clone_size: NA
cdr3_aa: CASSLDGDYNEQFF
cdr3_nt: TGCGCCAGCAGCTTGGACGGGGACTACAATGAGCAGTTCTTC

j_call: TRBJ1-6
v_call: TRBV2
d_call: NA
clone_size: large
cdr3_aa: CASSDGGSSYNSPLHF
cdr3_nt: TGTGCCAGCAGTGACGGCGGTAGCTCCTATAATTCACCCCTCCACTTT

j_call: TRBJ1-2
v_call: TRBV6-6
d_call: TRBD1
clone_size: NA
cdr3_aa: CASSYSTGNYGYTF
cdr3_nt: TGTGCCAGCAGTTACTCGACAGGGAACTATGGCTACACCTTC

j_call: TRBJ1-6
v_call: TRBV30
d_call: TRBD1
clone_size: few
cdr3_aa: CAWDRGDSPLHF
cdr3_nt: TGTGCCTGGGACAGGGGTGATTCACCCCTCCACTTT

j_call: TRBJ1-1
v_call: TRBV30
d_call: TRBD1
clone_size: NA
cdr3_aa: CAWSLTGGGTEAFF
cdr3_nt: TGTGCCTGGAGTCTCACAGGGGGGGGAACTGAAGCTTTCTTT

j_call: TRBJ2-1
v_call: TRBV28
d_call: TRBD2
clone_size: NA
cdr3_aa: CASETSGGAYNEQFF
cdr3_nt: TGTGCCAGCGAAACTAGCGGGGGGGCTTACAATGAGCAGTTCTTC

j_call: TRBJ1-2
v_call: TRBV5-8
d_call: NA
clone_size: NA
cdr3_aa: CASSLARGMGGYTF
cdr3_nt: TGTGCCAGCAGCTTAGCCAGGGGAATGGGAGGCTACACCTTC

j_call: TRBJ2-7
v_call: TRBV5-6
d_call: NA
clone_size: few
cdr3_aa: CASSLSWGAGYEQYF
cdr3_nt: TGTGCCAGCAGCTTGTCATGGGGCGCTGGCTACGAGCAGTACTTC

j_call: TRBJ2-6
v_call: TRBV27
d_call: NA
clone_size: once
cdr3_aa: CASSLSAGSGANVLTF
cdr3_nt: TGTGCCAGCAGTTTAAGTGCCGGTTCTGGGGCCAACGTCCTGACTTTC

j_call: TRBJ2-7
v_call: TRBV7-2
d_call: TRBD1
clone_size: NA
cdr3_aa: CASSWDSSYEQYF
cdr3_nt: TGTGCCAGCAGCTGGGACAGCTCCTACGAGCAGTACTTC

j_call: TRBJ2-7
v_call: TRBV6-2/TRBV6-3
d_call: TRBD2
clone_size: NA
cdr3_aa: CASSLDGLADTYEQYF
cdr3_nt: TGTGCCAGCAGTCTTGACGGACTAGCGGATACCTACGAGCAGTACTTC

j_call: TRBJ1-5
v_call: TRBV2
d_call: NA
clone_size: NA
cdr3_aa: CASRVDRTDNQPQHF
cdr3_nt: TGTGCCAGCAGGGTGGACCGGACAGATAATCAGCCCCAGCATTTT

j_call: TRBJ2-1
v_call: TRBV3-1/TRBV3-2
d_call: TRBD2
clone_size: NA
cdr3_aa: CASSPGTSGYNEQFF
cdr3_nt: TGTGCCAGCAGCCCCGGGACTAGCGGATACAATGAGCAGTTCTTC

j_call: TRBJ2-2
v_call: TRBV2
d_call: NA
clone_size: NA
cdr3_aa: CASRDSVVGELFF
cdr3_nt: TGTGCCAGCCGGGACTCAGTAGTCGGGGAGCTGTTTTTT